These 13 T cell receptor beta chains originate from one sample sequenced in a study of technical replicates of blood from a few donors (dated by TCRdb to about 2017). Library preparation used the immunoSEQ multiplex PCR assay. TCRdb re-hosts the immuneACCESS table, in-frame sequences only. Its copies lack some clones; in the studies checked, an unresolved V gene accounts for under half of them, and the cause for the rest is not known. Here the sample has tens of thousands of clones; more than 95% occur a single time. Over 0.15% of the sample is in the top ten clones. The material sequenced was T cells isolated from PBMCs. The origin of the receptors is a human donor in good health.

This clone was observed a handful of times. The chain is built from TRBV20-1 and TRBJ2-1, with D hard to call. Trimming cost V 3 bases and J 6 bases, with 6 bases left between them. Germline V gene sequence: CDR1 DFQATT, CDR2 SNEGSKA (reference sequence). There are 11 residues in the CDR3. The CDR3 DNA follows: TGCAGTGCTAGTATCGGCAATGAGCAGTTCTTC. It encodes CSASIGNEQFF.

This rearrangement joins TRBV5-6 to TRBJ1-1; a possible D gene is TRBD1 (5 bases). The germline V and J ends were trimmed by 2 bases and 4 bases, with 12 bases remaining between them. This CDR3 contains 14 residues. The V gene's germline CDR1 is SGHDT and CDR2 YYEEEE. The CDR3 here is CASSLLQVGTEAFF. CDR3 coding DNA: TGTGCCAGCAGCTTATTACAGGTGGGCACTGAAGCTTTCTTT.

This clone was observed once. The chain is built from TRBV15 and TRBJ2-7; 7 bases map to TRBD1. The CDR3 spans 13 residues. Germline CDR1 is LNHNV and CDR2 is YYDKDF (reference sequence). With 4 bases clipped from V and 3 bases from J, the junction kept 3 bases outside the gene matches. Here the CDR3 reads CATSTGTVYEQYF. The CDR3 nucleotides are TGTGCCACCAGCACCGGGACAGTCTACGAGCAGTACTTC.

This rearrangement joins TRBV5-4 to TRBJ2-5, with D uncertain. The CDR3 extends over 13 amino acids. Germline values: CDR1 SGHNT, CDR2 YYREEE (reference sequence). V lost 1 base, J lost 0 bases, and 4 bases lay in between. The CDR3 nucleotides are TGTGCCAGCAGCTTGCCTAACCAAGAGACCCAGTACTTC. Its protein product is CASSLPNQETQYF. Full variable domain (outside the CDR3, taken from reference TRBV5-4 and TRBJ2-5): ETGVTQSPTHLIKTRGQQVTLRCSSQSGHNTVSWYQQALGQGPQFIFQYYREEENGRGNFPPRFSGLQFPNYSSELNVNALELDDSALYLCASSLPNQETQYFGPGTRLLVL.

V usage is TRBV19 and J usage is TRBJ2-7; D possibly corresponds to TRBD1 (6 bases). The V and J ends lost 3 bases and 6 bases respectively, with 9 bases between them. Germline CDR1 is LNHDA and CDR2 is SQIVND (reference sequence). This CDR3 region has 12 residues. CDR3 amino acids: CASSMTGLEQYF. The CDR3 coding sequence is TGTGCCAGTAGTATGACAGGCCTCGAGCAGTACTTC.

This chain uses TRBV6-6 with TRBJ2-7, with 7 bases lining up with TRBD1. The CDR3 spans 13 residues. Losses at the gene ends were 6 bases for V and 2 bases for J; bases not matched to a gene: 4. From germline, CDR1 is MNHNY and CDR2 SVGAGI (reference sequence). The CDR3 region is CASSPGQPYEQYF. Here the CDR3 DNA reads TGTGCCAGCAGCCCGGGACAGCCCTACGAGCAGTACTTC.

The table lists this clone with a count of one. The chain carries TRBV23-1 and TRBJ2-5, with D possibly being TRBD1 (7 bases). TRBV23-1 is filed as an ORF, its function uncertain. The CDR3 spans 15 residues. V lost 7 bases and J 1 base, leaving 16 bases between the germline ends. The CDR3 DNA reads as TGCGCCAGCAACTGGTCAGGGGGGCTCCAAGAGACCCAGTACTTC. Translating gives CASNWSGGLQETQYF.

The V and J genes are TRBV6-4 and TRBJ2-1; 14 bases agree with TRBD2. V trimming: 4 bases; J trimming: 8 bases; junction bases outside the gene matches: 7. The CDR3 spans 16 residues. The germline V gene encodes CDR1 MRHNA and CDR2 SNTAGT. CDR3 in amino acids: CASSVEGTSGSYEQFF. Written as DNA, the CDR3 is TGTGCCAGCAGTGTCGAAGGGACTAGCGGGAGCTATGAGCAGTTCTTC.

This clone has only one observation. V usage is TRBV5-4 and J usage is TRBJ2-1; 12 bases agree with TRBD2. Germline lookup yields CDR1 SGHNT and CDR2 YYREEE (reference sequence). The V segment lost 2 bases and the J segment 6 bases; nucleotides outside the gene matches: 9. CDR3 length equals 17 residues. The CDR3 nucleotides are TGTGCCAGCAGCTTAAAACCGGGACTAGCGGGCCCCAATGAGCAGTTCTTC. This translates into CASSLKPGLAGPNEQFF.

This clone was picked up one time. This sequence joins TRBV18 and TRBJ2-1, with D unclear. Germline V gives CDR1 KGHSH, CDR2 LQKENI. The CDR3 sequence is 12 residues long. V was trimmed by 8 bases and J by 9 bases, leaving 14 bases between them. The CDR3 sequence is CASALTQVEQFF. In DNA form, the CDR3 reads TGTGCCAGCGCATTAACGCAGGTTGAGCAGTTCTTC.

This clone has just a few counts. The chain combines TRBV11-2 with TRBJ2-7; TRBD2 aligns across 11 bases. Germline V CDR1 and CDR2: SGHAT, FQNNGV. The CDR3 is 18 residues long. V trimming: 6 bases; J trimming: 4 bases; junction bases outside the gene matches: 17. The DNA for the CDR3 is TGTGCCAGCAGATGGAAGGGACTAGCGGACTTATCGGGGTACGAGCAGTACTTC. Encoded protein: CASRWKGLADLSGYEQYF.

The chain combines TRBV7-9 with TRBJ1-2; unclear D gene. The CDR3 loop spans 13 amino acids. Germline CDR1 SEHNR, CDR2 FQNEAQ (reference sequence). V lost 3 bases and J lost 2, with 7 bases in between. CDR3 nucleotide sequence: TGTGCCAGCAGCTTTGAGGGCAACTATGGCTACACCTTC. It codes for CASSFEGNYGYTF.

The rearrangement links TRBV6-5 to TRBJ1-5; D not certain. The CDR3 runs 14 residues. Trimming took off 5 bases at V and 3 bases at J, with 11 bases between the two ends. Germline V gene data show CDR1 as MNHEY and CDR2 as SVGAGI. The CDR3 sequence: CASSPWADNQPQHF. CDR3 nucleotide sequence: TGTGCCAGCAGTCCCTGGGCAGACAATCAGCCCCAGCATTTT.